These 4 T cell receptor beta chains were sequenced from one sample in a study of response to subunit inactivated influenza vaccine. Via MiXCR, TCRdb re-called the RT-PCR reads, giving one row per CDR3 protein. The sample includes just under 550,000 distinct CDR3 sequences, roughly 23% of them seen just once. These data are also associated with another study on T cells expressing NK-cell markers. Per that paper: Libraries used 5'RACE template switching adding universal primer site and UMIs.

The sample consisted of CD4+ T cells sorted from PBMCs, taken 11 to 12 days after vaccination. Receptor source: a man aged 50-60 years who received an inactivated influenza vaccine.

This clonotype turned up a few times. The CDR3 nucleotides read TGTGCCAGCAGTCAAGGTTCCAGGGGGCAAAGGAAACTGTTTTTT. Encoded protein: CASSQGSRGQRKLFF. This chain joins TRBV7-9 and TRBJ1-4, with TRBD1 identical over 8 bases. Germline CDR1 reads SEHNR; CDR2 reads FQNEAQ (reference sequence). Trimming removed 6 bases from V and 11 bases from J; junction bases left unmatched: 14. CDR3 length equals 15 residues.

This chain joins TRBV3-1 and TRBJ2-2, with 8 nucleotides matching TRBD1. J was trimmed by 0 bases and V by 10 bases; bases with no gene match: 7. This CDR3 spans 15 amino acids. Germline V gene sequence: CDR1 LGHDT, CDR2 YNNKEL (reference sequence). CDR3 nucleotides: TGTGCCACCTCCGGACAGGGCTCGAACACCGGGGAGCTGTTTTTT. This translates into CATSGQGSNTGELFF.

This clonotype was detected only a few times. The V call is TRBV5-1, the J call TRBJ2-7; D could derive from TRBD1 or TRBD2 (5 bases each). In germline, CDR1 is SGHRS, CDR2 YFSETQ. The V end was cut by 4 bases, the J end by 3 bases, with 14 bases between. This CDR3 has 14 residues. The chain's CDR3 is CASSNQPGRYEQYF. Written as DNA, the CDR3 is TGCGCCAGCAGCAATCAACCGGGACGCTACGAGCAGTACTTC. The full variable domain, with the rest looked up from reference TRBV5-1 and TRBJ2-7, is KAGVTQTPRYLIKTRGQQVTLSCSPISGHRSVSWYQQTPGQGLQFLFEYFSETQRNKGNFPGRFSGRQFSNSRSEMNVSTLELGDSALYLCASSNQPGRYEQYFGPGTRLTVT.

V is TRBV5-5 and J is TRBJ1-1; no clear D gene. Per germline, CDR1 SGHKS and CDR2 YYEKEE (reference sequence). V dropped 0 bases and J dropped 1 base, with 10 bases sitting between them. This CDR3 is built from 15 residues. CDR3 region: CASSLASTSNTEAFF. CDR3 in DNA: TGTGCCAGCAGCTTGGCAAGTACCTCGAACACTGAAGCTTTCTTT. The full variable domain, in which reference TRBV5-5 and TRBJ1-1 provide the parts outside the CDR3, is DAGVTQSPTHLIKTRGQQVTLRCSPISGHKSVSWYQQVLGQGPQFIFQYYEKEERGRGNFPDRFSARQFPNYSSELNVNALLLGDSALYLCASSLASTSNTEAFFGQGTRLTVV.